This TCR beta chain was identified in a study of T-cell memory formation after mild COVID-19. MiXCR, applied by TCRdb to the 5' RACE reads, yields one record per CDR3 protein. The sample yields approximately 400,000 distinct CDR3 sequences, approximately 19% seen once. Whole-study findings and limits: Among clones contracting day 15 to 85, CD4/CD8 was balanced, whereas later expanders leaned CD4+. The CD4+ clones that contracted clustered mainly within CM and EM, and the CD8+ clones concentrated in EMRA.

Trimming pared 0 bases from V and 4 bases from J, leaving 8 bases between. CDR3 length: 14 residues. Germline lookup yields CDR1 SGHRS and CDR2 YFSETQ. This clonotype was detected ten times or more. Its antigen is as yet unknown. The chain is built from TRBV5-1 and TRBJ2-1; D remains ambiguous. Specimen: PBMCs or a T cell subset sorted from them (not recorded which). The origin of this receptor is a man younger than 35 who had mild COVID-19 (a few samples of this study predate the infection). Cell type and time point are not known. The CDR3 DNA reads TGCGCCAGCAGCTTGGAACCTAGGTACAATGAGCAGTTCTTC. It yields the protein CASSLEPRYNEQFF. Filled out from reference TRBV5-1 and TRBJ2-1, the complete variable domain reads KAGVTQTPRYLIKTRGQQVTLSCSPISGHRSVSWYQQTPGQGLQFLFEYFSETQRNKGNFPGRFSGRQFSNSRSEMNVSTLELGDSALYLCASSLEPRYNEQFFGPGTRLTVL.